The 20 T cell receptor beta chains in this list originate from one sample, sequenced in a study of blood T cell repertoires in COVID-19. Profiling relied on immunoSEQ multiplex PCR, and the TCRdb table lists in-frame clones only, not all of them. The sample consists of approximately 330,000 clones, over 80% of them appearing once. Input material: peripheral blood. These receptors were taken from a man under 40 with COVID-19, enrolled during active disease.

A remark on this clone: The same CDR3 arises from other DNA sequences in this sample as well. The chain uses TRBV11-2 and TRBJ1-1; D may be TRBD1 (6 bases). The CDR3 contains 12 residues. In germline, CDR1 is SGHAT, CDR2 FQNNGV. V gave up 5 bases and J gave up 5 bases, with 9 bases separating them. The CDR3 region has the DNA TGTGCCAGCAGCCTGAGGGGGACTGAAGCTTTCTTT. Translating it yields CASSLRGTEAFF.

The chain has TRBV2 and TRBJ1-2, with 7 bases that match TRBD1. The germline gives CDR1 SNHLY, CDR2 FYNNEI. The CDR3 sequence is 14 residues long. V lost 8 bases, J lost 8 bases, and 14 bases stayed unmatched. For the CDR3, the DNA is TGTGCCAGCTCTATTGACAGGGAATTAGAGGGCTACACCTTC. Translation: CASSIDRELEGYTF.

The chain employs TRBV10-3 and TRBJ1-2, with 9 bases fitting TRBD1. The CDR3 contains 13 residues. V lost 4 bases, J lost 5 bases, and 2 bases stayed unmatched. The germline V gene encodes CDR1 ENHRY and CDR2 SYGVKD. CDR3 bases: TGTGCCATCAGTGGGGACAGGGTTTATGGCTACACCTTC. It yields the protein CAISGDRVYGYTF.

This clone was observed a single time. The chain recombines TRBV4-3 with TRBJ2-3; TRBD1 matches 7 bases. This CDR3 contains 16 residues. V shed 4 bases, J shed 2 bases, and the junction held 9 bases outside the gene matches. CDR1 and CDR2 (germline): LGHNA, YSLEER. DNA of the CDR3: TGCGCCAGCAGCCGCCTACCGGGACAGCTCACAGATACGCAGTATTTT. Protein sequence: CASSRLPGQLTDTQYF.

The rearrangement links TRBV5-1 to TRBJ2-6, with D possibly TRBD2 on 6 matching bases. The ends were cut back, 0 bases at V and 0 bases at J, with 10 bases in the middle. The CDR3 extends over 17 amino acids. The germline gives CDR1 SGHRS, CDR2 YFSETQ. The CDR3 reads CASSLGRAASGANVLTF. In nucleotides, the CDR3 is TGCGCCAGCAGCTTGGGGAGGGCCGCCTCTGGGGCCAACGTCCTGACTTTC. Drawing the rest from reference TRBV5-1 and TRBJ2-6, the complete variable domain is KAGVTQTPRYLIKTRGQQVTLSCSPISGHRSVSWYQQTPGQGLQFLFEYFSETQRNKGNFPGRFSGRQFSNSRSEMNVSTLELGDSALYLCASSLGRAASGANVLTFGAGSRLTVL.

This clone was found a few times. This chain uses TRBV5-1 with TRBJ1-2; 9 bases match TRBD1. Trimming took 1 base from V and 2 from J; bases not matched to a gene: 3. Germline V lookup: CDR1 SGHRS, CDR2 YFSETQ. This CDR3 is 15 amino acids long. CDR3 sequence (DNA): TGCGCCAGCAGCTTGTGGACAGGGGTCAACTATGGCTACACCTTC. Translated: CASSLWTGVNYGYTF.

This chain uses TRBV11-3 with TRBJ2-7, with a possible D match to TRBD1 (5 bases). Trimming took 4 bases from V and 7 from J, leaving 11 bases between them. The CDR3 loop spans 12 amino acids. Germline lookup yields CDR1 SGHNT and CDR2 YENEEA. The CDR3 spells CASSSTGQEQYF. CDR3 DNA: TGTGCCAGCAGCTCTACAGGCCAAGAGCAGTACTTC.

The chain has TRBV15 and TRBJ1-1; 8 positions agree with TRBD1. Germline assignment: CDR1 LNHNV and CDR2 YYDKDF (reference sequence). The CDR3 length is 16 residues. The ends lost 3 bases at V and 3 bases at J; junction bases unmatched: 9. CDR3 residues: CATSSLDRGEDTEAFF. The CDR3 region has the DNA TGTGCCACCAGCAGCCTAGACAGGGGTGAGGACACTGAAGCTTTCTTT.

To note about this clone: Different DNA sequences within this sample yield the same CDR3. The chain carries TRBV14 and TRBJ2-5; D is possibly TRBD2 (5 bases). Trimming took off 0 bases at V and 5 bases at J, with 10 bases between the two ends. CDR3 length: 14 amino acids. CDR1 SGHDN and CDR2 FVKESK come from the germline V gene. CDR3 in DNA: TGTGCCAGCAGCCAAGATGCGGGCCGGGAGACCCAGTACTTC. It translates to CASSQDAGRETQYF.

This rearrangement joins TRBV6-6 to TRBJ2-7; D remains ambiguous. Germline CDR1 is MNHNY and CDR2 is SVGAGI (reference sequence). CDR3 length: 12 residues. Trimming pared 5 bases from V and 4 bases from J, leaving 9 bases between. CDR3: CASSSLRYEQYF. The DNA of the CDR3 is TGTGCCAGCAGTAGCCTGAGATACGAGCAGTACTTC.

Only a few counts were recorded for this clone. The CDR3 region has the DNA TGTGCCACCAGCAGAGTGGGGGGAGCGGGCACTGAAGCTTTCTTT. Amino acid sequence: CATSRVGGAGTEAFF. The chain combines TRBV15 with TRBJ1-1; possible D gene TRBD1, 5 bases. The germline V gene encodes CDR1 LNHNV and CDR2 YYDKDF (reference sequence). Between the trimmed V and J ends, which lost 1 base and 4 bases, there was a span of 13 bases. The CDR3 spans 15 residues. Drawing the rest from reference TRBV15 and TRBJ1-1, the complete variable domain is DAMVIQNPRYQVTQFGKPVTLSCSQTLNHNVMYWYQQKSSQAPKLLFHYYDKDFNNEADTPDNFQSRRPNTSFCFLDIRSPGLGDTAMYLCATSRVGGAGTEAFFGQGTRLTVV.

The rearrangement links TRBV28 to TRBJ1-2; D is perhaps TRBD1 (6 bases). The CDR3 runs 13 residues. V gave up 7 bases and J gave up 4 bases, with 13 bases separating them. Per germline, CDR1 MDHEN and CDR2 SYDVKM. DNA for the CDR3: TGTGCCAGCACGCTCAGGGGATCCTATGGCTACACCTTC. Its translation is CASTLRGSYGYTF.

V and J are TRBV24-1 and TRBJ1-2, with D tentatively TRBD1 (5 bases). CDR3 length: 14 residues. Germline CDR1 and CDR2: KGHDR and SFDVKD. V shed 1 base and J shed 2 bases, with 7 bases lying between them. The CDR3 region is CATSDFRQNYGYTF. CDR3 DNA: TGTGCCACCAGTGATTTTCGACAGAACTATGGCTACACCTTC.

V usage is TRBV7-2 and J usage is TRBJ1-5; 9 bases match TRBD1. J gave up 4 bases and V 3 bases, and 4 bases lay outside the gene matches. CDR3 size: 15 residues. CDR1 and CDR2 (germline): SGHTA, FQGNSA. The CDR3 loop reads CASSFGDRVNQPQHF. The DNA for the CDR3 is TGTGCCAGCAGCTTTGGGGACAGGGTAAATCAGCCCCAGCATTTT.

The J gene is TRBJ1-2, the V gene TRBV6-2 or TRBV6-3; 7 bases fit TRBD1. CDR1 is MNHEY, CDR2 SVGEGT, per germline. J lost 4 bases, V lost 0 bases, and 14 bases had no gene match. This CDR3 is 18 amino acids long. For the CDR3, the DNA is TGTGCCAGCAGTTACTCTCTCTTCTACGGACAGGAACTCTATGGCTACACCTTC. Translated: CASSYSLFYGQELYGYTF.

The gene calls are TRBV29-1 and TRBJ2-3; 12 nucleotides line up with TRBD1. The length of the CDR3 is 17 residues. The germline gives CDR1 SQVTM, CDR2 ANQGSEA. With 3 bases clipped from V and 2 bases from J, the junction kept 9 bases outside the gene matches. CDR3 in DNA: TGCAGCGTTGACGGCCAGGGACAGGGGGCCCTCACAGATACGCAGTATTTT. It yields the protein CSVDGQGQGALTDTQYF.

The chain joins TRBV9 to TRBJ2-2; 10 bases fit TRBD2. The V gene end was trimmed by 4 bases and the J gene end by 3 bases; junction bases not matched to a gene: 9. Germline values: CDR1 SGDLS, CDR2 YYNGEE. This CDR3 is built from 17 residues. CDR3 nucleotide sequence: TGTGCCAGCAGCCGAAAACTAGCGGGAAGGGACACCGGGGAGCTGTTTTTT. Protein sequence: CASSRKLAGRDTGELFF.

V usage is TRBV27 and J usage is TRBJ1-1; D is undetermined. Germline V gene data show CDR1 as MNHEY and CDR2 as SMNVEV (reference sequence). This CDR3 spans 13 amino acids. Trimming stripped 2 bases from V and 4 bases from J, with 8 bases between. CDR3 sequence (DNA): TGTGCCAGCAGTTTAAGGGAGGGCACTGAAGCTTTCTTT. The encoded protein is CASSLREGTEAFF.

The V gene is TRBV6-6, the J gene TRBJ1-2; D possibly corresponds to TRBD1 (6 bases). From germline, CDR1 is MNHNY and CDR2 SVGAGI (reference sequence). With 2 bases removed from V and 8 bases from J, the gap between germline ends came to 9 bases. This CDR3 has 12 residues. CDR3 residues: CASSYPGEGYTF. The CDR3, as DNA: TGTGCCAGCAGTTACCCAGGGGAAGGCTACACCTTC.

This chain connects TRBV5-1 to TRBJ2-7, with D tentatively TRBD2 (5 bases). V lost 3 bases and J 4 bases, leaving 11 bases between the germline ends. CDR3 length equals 13 residues. CDR1 and CDR2 (germline): SGHRS, YFSETQ. The CDR3 DNA reads as TGCGCCAGCAGCTCATCAGCGGATTACGAGCAGTACTTC. Translation: CASSSSADYEQYF.